The 5 T cell receptor beta chains below come from one sample, sequenced in a study of metastatic and nonmetastatic thyroid tumors. TCRdb re-called clones from the PCR reads using MiXCR. The sample shows roughly 15,000 clones, around a fifth of them seen only once. Treatment of any kind had been given to no patient before thyroid surgery. Sample: adjacent normal tissue. Receptor source: a female donor with papillary thyroid cancer or a benign thyroid nodule (not recorded which). Some clones in this sample may be carry-over from other donors' samples.

This clone was picked up a small number of times. The rearrangement uses TRBV7-6 and TRBJ1-4, with 10 positions matching TRBD1. V trimming: 5 bases; J trimming: 1 base; junction bases outside the gene matches: 7. The CDR3 loop spans 17 amino acids. Germline CDR1 reads SGHVS; CDR2 reads FNYEAQ. CDR3 sequence reads: CASSPTGGVITNEKLFF. For the CDR3, the DNA is TGTGCCAGCAGCCCGACAGGGGGCGTGATAACTAATGAAAAACTGTTTTTT.

The chain has TRBV12-3 or TRBV12-4 and TRBJ2-3; 7 bases are a match to TRBD1. This CDR3 spans 17 amino acids. V trimming: 3 bases; J trimming: 0 bases; junction bases outside the gene matches: 9. The CDR3 sequence is CASSFGTVPTSTDTQYF. In DNA form, the CDR3 reads TGTGCCAGCAGTTTCGGGACAGTTCCAACTAGCACAGATACGCAGTATTTT.

In its sample, this clone was seen a few times. V gene TRBV11-2 combines with J gene TRBJ1-2, with D possibly matching TRBD1 (6 bases). The germline CDR1 and CDR2 sequences are SGHAT and FQNNGV. V was shortened by 0 bases and J by 4 bases, with 9 bases between the two germline ends. The CDR3 is 14 residues long. The CDR3 protein is CASSLDRGGYGYTF. The CDR3, as DNA: TGTGCCAGCAGCTTAGACAGGGGAGGCTATGGCTACACCTTC.

The rearrangement links TRBV20-1 to TRBJ1-2; 12 nucleotides align to TRBD1. V trimming: 5 bases; J trimming: 8 bases; junction bases outside the gene matches: 6. CDR3 length: 13 amino acids. Germline-derived CDR1 and CDR2 are DFQATT and SNEGSKA (reference sequence). The CDR3 spells CSARDRGRGGYTF. CDR3 DNA: TGCAGTGCTCGGGACAGGGGGCGCGGCGGCTACACCTTC.

The table lists this clone with a few counts. The chain couples TRBV3-1 to TRBJ1-2; D is perhaps TRBD1 (6 bases). Deletions cut 4 bases from V and 4 bases from J, with 16 bases between. Germline CDR1 is LGHDT and CDR2 is YNNKEL (reference sequence). The CDR3 contains 15 residues. CDR3 loop: CASSLAVDRSYGYTF. CDR3 DNA: TGTGCCAGCAGCCTGGCGGTGGACAGAAGCTATGGCTACACCTTC. Full variable domain (rest looked up from reference TRBV3-1 and TRBJ1-2): DTAVSQTPKYLVTQMGNDKSIKCEQNLGHDTMYWYKQDSKKFLKIMFSYNNKELIINETVPNRFSPKSPDKAHLNLHINSLELGDSAVYFCASSLAVDRSYGYTFGSGTRLTVV.